This TCR beta chain was profiled in a study of Graves' ophthalmopathy and Graves' hyperthyroidism. Turning to the study itself: Ahead of any treatment, peripheral blood was obtained at the initial diagnosis.

This clonotype has a count of ten or more. The authors amplified TCR beta CDR3 regions from RNA transcripts. The first round was an RT-PCR with HTBI primers, and the second round was a multiplex PCR. MiXCR, applied by TCRdb to the multiplex PCR reads, yields one record per CDR3 protein. The data show under 400,000 distinct CDR3 sequences, about 17% seen once. This receptor was identified in an adult man with Graves' ophthalmopathy. The sample taken for sequencing was peripheral blood.

Here the CDR3 reads CSVGGRTGVGYGYTF. As DNA, the CDR3 is TGCAGCGTTGGTGGCCGTACGGGGGTCGGGTATGGCTACACCTTC. The chain couples TRBV29-1 to TRBJ1-2; D perhaps matches TRBD1 (5 bases). The V end was cut by 4 bases, the J end by 5 bases, with 20 bases between. This CDR3 comprises 15 residues. Germline values: CDR1 SQVTM, CDR2 ANQGSEA.